One sample yielded the 18 T cell receptor beta chains listed below, sequenced in a study of blood T cell repertoires in COVID-19. Sequencing used immunoSEQ multiplex PCR; TCRdb keeps in-frame clones, though not all of them. The table lists about 220,000 clones, more than 70% of them singletons. Material: peripheral blood. Receptor source: a woman older than 75 with acute or convalescent COVID-19.

Notes on this clone: Other DNA sequences of this sample code for an identical CDR3. The rearrangement uses TRBV3-1 (or the pseudogene TRBV3-2) and TRBJ1-1; 11 nucleotides align to TRBD1. Germline V gene sequence: CDR1 LGHDT, CDR2 YNNKEL (reference sequence). The CDR3 contains 15 residues. V trimming: 3 bases; J trimming: 4 bases; junction bases outside the gene matches: 4. CDR3: CASSQRGTGGTEAFF. CDR3 coding DNA: TGTGCCAGCAGCCAGCGGGGGACAGGGGGCACTGAAGCTTTCTTT.

V gene TRBV5-5 combines with J gene TRBJ2-1; D perhaps matches TRBD2 (5 bases). Trimming cost V 1 base and J 4 bases, with 12 bases left between them. Germline CDR1 reads SGHKS; CDR2 reads YYEKEE (reference sequence). The CDR3 contains 15 residues. The CDR3 bases are TGTGCCAGCAGCTTGTTAGGCGGGCCATACAATGAGCAGTTCTTC. As protein: CASSLLGGPYNEQFF.

The chain links TRBV5-6 to TRBJ2-5; D perhaps matches TRBD2 (5 bases). Germline V gene lookup returns CDR1 SGHDT and CDR2 YYEEEE. Trimming pared 4 bases from V and 1 base from J, leaving 8 bases between. This CDR3 spans 13 amino acids. CDR3 loop: CASSTDFQETQYF. The CDR3 DNA follows: TGTGCCAGCAGCACGGACTTCCAAGAGACCCAGTACTTC.

The V gene is TRBV7-2, the J gene TRBJ1-1, with a weak D call TRBD1 (6 bases). With 1 base removed from V and 1 base from J, the gap between germline ends came to 10 bases. Germline V gene lookup returns CDR1 SGHTA and CDR2 FQGNSA. The CDR3 spans 15 residues. CDR3 residues: CASSLEGGANTEAFF. The CDR3 DNA sequence: TGTGCCAGCAGCTTAGAGGGGGGGGCGAACACTGAAGCTTTCTTT.

This sequence joins TRBV6-6 and TRBJ2-7, with unresolved D. Germline assignment: CDR1 MNHNY and CDR2 SVGAGI (reference sequence). Trimming pared 6 bases from V and 2 bases from J, leaving 14 bases between. CDR3 length: 14 residues. CDR3 bases: TGTGCCAGCAGGCCCGGGTCGGGTCCCTACGAGCAGTACTTC. This sequence encodes CASRPGSGPYEQYF.

This chain links TRBV2 with TRBJ1-4, with D uncertain. Germline V gives CDR1 SNHLY, CDR2 FYNNEI. V was cut by 2 bases and J by 0 bases, with 10 bases left in between. CDR3 size: 16 residues. DNA of the CDR3: TGTGCCAGCAGTGAATTTGGGAGAGCAACTAATGAAAAACTGTTTTTT. This translates into CASSEFGRATNEKLFF.

This chain joins TRBV7-2 and TRBJ2-3, with 7 nucleotides matching TRBD1. The CDR3 runs to 12 residues. With 5 bases clipped from V and 6 bases from J, the junction kept 2 bases outside the gene matches. Germline CDR1 reads SGHTA; CDR2 reads FQGNSA. The DNA for the CDR3 is TGTGCCAGCAGCCCAGGGGGTGATACGCAGTATTTT. It translates to CASSPGGDTQYF.

The chain couples TRBV9 to TRBJ1-4; 7 positions agree with TRBD1. The germline gives CDR1 SGDLS, CDR2 YYNGEE. The trim removed 3 bases at V and 7 bases at J, leaving 9 bases unmatched. This CDR3 region has 15 residues. The CDR3 DNA reads as TGTGCCAGCAGCGCGGCCGGGACAGTACTTGAAAAACTGTTTTTT. Translation gives CASSAAGTVLEKLFF.

This clone has just a few counts. V is TRBV28 and J is TRBJ1-1, with 8 bases matching TRBD1. The germline CDR1 and CDR2 sequences are MDHEN and SYDVKM. This CDR3 is built from 16 residues. The ends lost 5 bases at V and 1 base at J; junction bases unmatched: 9. The CDR3 region is CASSLDRAVQNTEAFF. The CDR3 DNA sequence: TGTGCCAGCAGTCTGGACAGGGCCGTTCAGAACACTGAAGCTTTCTTT.

The chain combines TRBV18 with TRBJ2-7, with a possible D match to TRBD1 (5 bases). The germline V and J ends were trimmed by 3 bases and 3 bases, with 18 bases remaining between them. Germline V gene lookup returns CDR1 KGHSH and CDR2 LQKENI. The CDR3 runs 16 residues. The CDR3 nucleotides read TGTGCCAGCTCACCCCCCGGGCCAGGGCGCCTCTACGAGCAGTACTTC. Amino acids: CASSPPGPGRLYEQYF.

The chain has TRBV5-1 and TRBJ2-2, with D possibly being TRBD1 (5 bases). V was cut by 5 bases and J by 4 bases, with 12 bases left in between. This CDR3 comprises 14 residues. CDR1 is SGHRS, CDR2 YFSETQ, per germline. The DNA for the CDR3 is TGCGCCAGCAGGACAGTACCCAGCACCGGGGAGCTGTTTTTT. Translating gives CASRTVPSTGELFF.

J is TRBJ2-1 and V is TRBV2, with TRBD2 as a possible D gene (5 bases). The CDR3 loop spans 15 amino acids. The germline CDR1 and CDR2 sequences are SNHLY and FYNNEI. V lost 1 base to trimming and J lost 9 bases, with 16 bases between them. The CDR3 region is CASSEVGAGLVEQFF. Written as DNA, the CDR3 is TGTGCCAGCAGTGAAGTTGGTGCGGGTTTGGTTGAGCAGTTCTTC.

Comment on this clone: A junction end diverges from the germline sequence, so it may reflect a read error. This rearrangement joins TRBV30 to TRBJ1-5; TRBD1 is a possible D gene (6 bases). This CDR3 is built from 12 residues. Germline assignment: CDR1 GTSNPN and CDR2 SVGIG (reference sequence). CDR3 in DNA: TGTGCCTGGAGTCCCCGTTGGGGGCCCCCGCATTTT. This codes for CAWSPRWGPPHF.

V is TRBV4-2 and J is TRBJ2-7; no firm D call. Germline CDR1 and CDR2: LGHNA and YNFKEQ. Trimming removed 5 bases at V and 7 bases at J, with 12 bases between. This CDR3 region has 12 residues. CDR3 coding DNA: TGTGCCAGCAGCTCCTCCAACGGGGAGCAGTACTTC. Translated: CASSSSNGEQYF.

The CDR3 DNA is TGTGCCAGCAGCTTAGTTACAGGTAGCTCCTACGAGCAGTACTTC. As protein: CASSLVTGSSYEQYF. V gene TRBV7-2 combines with J gene TRBJ2-7; D may be TRBD1 (5 bases). The germline V gene encodes CDR1 SGHTA and CDR2 FQGNSA. This CDR3 has 15 residues. V was trimmed by 1 base and J by 0 bases, leaving 10 bases between them.

This chain links TRBV9 with TRBJ1-1; D might be TRBD1 (5 bases). The CDR3 is 15 amino acids. CDR1 and CDR2 (germline): SGDLS, YYNGEE. V lost 4 bases and J 6 bases, leaving 19 bases between the germline ends. The CDR3 DNA follows: TGTGCCAGCAGCAGCCGGGGGACCGAACGGCCTGAAGCTTTCTTT. Its translation: CASSSRGTERPEAFF.

CDR3 protein: CATTVPGGYGYTF. DNA for the CDR3: TGTGCCACCACCGTACCGGGGGGTTATGGCTACACCTTC. This rearrangement joins TRBV28 to TRBJ1-2, with D maybe TRBD1 (5 bases). This CDR3 is 13 amino acids long. Trimming stripped 10 bases from V and 5 bases from J, with 17 bases between. CDR1 and CDR2 (germline): MDHEN, SYDVKM.

The chain links TRBV6-5 to TRBJ2-3; 7 bases agree with TRBD1. The length of the CDR3 is 14 residues. Germline V gives CDR1 MNHEY, CDR2 SVGAGI. Trimming removed 10 bases from V and 0 bases from J; junction bases left unmatched: 7. The CDR3 protein is CATTADRSTDTQYF. CDR3 coding DNA: TGTGCCACCACTGCGGACAGGAGCACAGATACGCAGTATTTT.